One sample yielded the 10 T cell receptor beta chains listed below, sequenced in a study of OX40 agonist ivuxolimab in advanced cancers. Assay used: immunoSEQ multiplex PCR; TCRdb lists only in-frame clones, some missing. This repertoire shows approximately 130,000 clones, 90% found once; its top ten account for 1.1%. The source material was CD4+ or CD8+ T cells sorted from blood, sampled in a trial of the OX40 agonist ivuxolimab. Every receptor here comes from an adult with an advanced solid tumor such as melanoma, head and neck, liver or kidney cancer.

The sample holds one count of this clone. The genes are TRBV7-8 and TRBJ1-2; 8 nucleotides align to TRBD1. V gave up 0 bases and J gave up 1 base; unmatched junction bases: 1. Germline assignment: CDR1 SGHVS and CDR2 FQNEAQ. The CDR3 runs 15 residues. The chain's CDR3 is CASSLATGGNYGYTF. CDR3 nucleotides: TGTGCCAGCAGCTTAGCTACAGGGGGTAACTATGGCTACACCTTC.

This clone came up once. The rearrangement joins TRBV2 to TRBJ2-1, with 8 positions matching TRBD1. The germline CDR1 and CDR2 sequences are SNHLY and FYNNEI. CDR3 length: 14 residues. The ends lost 6 bases at V and 5 bases at J; junction bases unmatched: 6. This CDR3 reads CASRSGGAHNEQFF. Written as DNA, the CDR3 is TGTGCCAGCAGGTCAGGGGGCGCCCACAATGAGCAGTTCTTC.

V is TRBV7-2 and J is TRBJ1-5; D remains unclear. V shed 6 bases and J shed 2 bases, with 14 bases lying between them. Germline V gene sequence: CDR1 SGHTA, CDR2 FQGNSA. This CDR3 is built from 15 residues. The CDR3 region has the DNA TGTGCCAGCAGTTACACGGACGGTCGCAATCAGCCCCAGCATTTT. It translates to CASSYTDGRNQPQHF.

As DNA, the CDR3 is TGTGCCATCAGTGGAATAAGACAGGGGAACGAGCAGTACTTC. Amino acids: CAISGIRQGNEQYF. The chain links TRBV10-3 to TRBJ2-7, with 8 bases identical to TRBD1. The CDR3 has 14 residues. Germline-derived CDR1 and CDR2 are ENHRY and SYGVKD. The ends lost 4 bases at V and 5 bases at J; junction bases unmatched: 7.

This clone was counted a single time. V and J are TRBV5-1 and TRBJ2-7; D possibly corresponds to TRBD1 (6 bases). CDR1 and CDR2 (germline): SGHRS, YFSETQ. Trimming took 0 bases from V and 3 from J, leaving 13 bases between them. The CDR3 extends over 15 amino acids. The CDR3 protein is CASSLGFGQIYEQYF. In nucleotides, the CDR3 is TGCGCCAGCAGCTTGGGTTTCGGACAGATCTACGAGCAGTACTTC. Variable domain in full (rest from reference TRBV5-1 and TRBJ2-7): KAGVTQTPRYLIKTRGQQVTLSCSPISGHRSVSWYQQTPGQGLQFLFEYFSETQRNKGNFPGRFSGRQFSNSRSEMNVSTLELGDSALYLCASSLGFGQIYEQYFGPGTRLTVT.

This chain joins TRBV28 and TRBJ2-4; D might be TRBD2 (5 bases). Trimming took 8 bases from V and 7 from J, leaving 18 bases between them. Germline V lookup: CDR1 MDHEN, CDR2 SYDVKM. The CDR3 length is 14 residues. This CDR3 is CASSPERARNIQYF. The CDR3 coding sequence is TGTGCCAGCTCGCCCGAGAGGGCGCGGAACATTCAGTACTTC.

This sequence joins TRBV28 and TRBJ2-5; tentatively, D is TRBD1 or TRBD2 (5 bases each). Looked up from germline, CDR1 is MDHEN and CDR2 is SYDVKM. Deletions cut 5 bases from V and 0 bases from J, with 13 bases between. This CDR3 has 15 residues. The chain's CDR3 is CASSPGPPYQETQYF. DNA for the CDR3: TGTGCCAGCAGTCCGGGGCCCCCGTACCAAGAGACCCAGTACTTC.

This chain links TRBV13 with TRBJ2-3, with D uncertain. The CDR3 runs 14 residues. Trimming removed 4 bases at V and 1 base at J, with 9 bases between. Germline V CDR1 and CDR2: PRHDT, FYEKMQ (reference sequence). CDR3 residues: CASSSYRGTDTQYF. Written as DNA, the CDR3 is TGTGCCAGCAGCTCCTATAGAGGCACAGATACGCAGTATTTT.

The chain links TRBV28 to TRBJ1-3, with TRBD1 matching over 10 bases. CDR1 and CDR2 from the germline V gene are MDHEN and SYDVKM. The CDR3 loop spans 18 amino acids. V lost 5 bases and J lost 1; bases outside the gene matches: 11. The CDR3 nucleotides read TGTGCCAGCAGTGTTTCCTCAGGGACAGGGGCATCTGGAAACACCATATATTTT. It yields the protein CASSVSSGTGASGNTIYF.

This clone was seen once. The V gene is TRBV7-3, the J gene TRBJ2-3; 8 bases agree with TRBD2. The CDR3 has 13 residues. Germline V gives CDR1 SGHTA, CDR2 FQGTGA. V lost 8 bases, J lost 5 bases, and 6 bases stayed unmatched. The CDR3 DNA reads TGTGCCAGCGGCCGCCGGGAGGGAGATACGCAGTATTTT. This codes for CASGRREGDTQYF.